The next 14 T cell receptor beta chains were all read from a single sample in a study of cytomegalovirus exposure and HLA in healthy donors (dated by TCRdb to about 2017). Libraries were constructed by the immunoSEQ multiplex PCR assay. The multiplex PCR relied on a mix of 60 forward primers for TCR Vbeta segments and 13 reverse primers for TCR Jbeta segments. Here the immuneACCESS table is served through TCRdb, limited to in-frame sequences with V and J called. Missing clones are a known gap in these copies; in checked studies unresolved V genes cover under half, and the rest lacks a known reason. Present in this sample are about 62,000 clones, around 80% of which were seen just once. Clones ranked in the top ten supply about 9.6% of the sample. Material: PBMCs. These receptors were collected from a man between 40 and 49 years old in good health and CMV-seronegative.

CDR3 amino acids: CASSLAGRGAYNEQFF. The CDR3 DNA follows: TGTGCCAGCAGCTTGGCCGGGAGGGGGGCCTACAATGAGCAGTTCTTC. The J gene is TRBJ2-1, the V gene TRBV5-4, with TRBD2 matching over 8 bases. This CDR3 has 16 residues. V was clipped by 0 bases and J by 2 bases; unmatched bases: 4. The V gene's germline CDR1 is SGHNT and CDR2 YYREEE (reference sequence).

The V and J genes are TRBV27 and TRBJ1-5; 7 bases agree with TRBD1. CDR3 length: 14 residues. V lost 6 bases to trimming and J lost 6 bases; unmatched junction nucleotides: 8. Germline V gene sequence: CDR1 MNHEY, CDR2 SMNVEV (reference sequence). The CDR3 DNA sequence: TGTGCCAGCAGGCGGACAGGAGAACGTCAGCCCCAGCATTTT. This gives the protein CASRRTGERQPQHF.

V and J are TRBV6-5 and TRBJ1-1; no firm D call. The CDR3 runs 11 residues. Germline values: CDR1 MNHEY, CDR2 SVGAGI. The V gene lost 8 bases and the J gene lost 0 bases, with 4 bases spanning the gap. This CDR3 is CASGVNTEAFF. CDR3 DNA: TGTGCCAGCGGAGTGAACACTGAAGCTTTCTTT.

The genes are TRBV7-6 and TRBJ1-1; the D gene is possibly TRBD1 (5 bases). V was clipped by 5 bases and J by 1 base, with 17 bases between them. CDR3 length: 16 residues. Per germline, CDR1 SGHVS and CDR2 FNYEAQ. DNA of the CDR3: TGTGCCAGCAGCCCCGAGGCGGGGGTGGGGAACACTGAAGCTTTCTTT. Amino acid sequence: CASSPEAGVGNTEAFF.

The V call is TRBV7-9, the J call TRBJ2-5; D uncertain. Trimming took off 5 bases at V and 8 bases at J, with 12 bases between the two ends. CDR1 is SEHNR, CDR2 FQNEAQ, per germline (reference sequence). The CDR3 is 12 residues long. The CDR3 DNA reads TGTGCCAGCAGCCTGGGCCAGGTCACCCAGTACTTC. Its translation is CASSLGQVTQYF.

In DNA form, the CDR3 reads TGTGCCAGCAGCCACGGGAGACTAGCGGGAGTCGGGGAGACCCAGTACTTC. Translating it yields CASSHGRLAGVGETQYF. The chain is built from TRBV11-2 and TRBJ2-5; 12 bases are shared with TRBD2. Trimming took 5 bases from V and 5 from J; bases not matched to a gene: 12. The CDR3 loop spans 17 amino acids. Germline loops: CDR1 SGHAT, CDR2 FQNNGV.

This clone has only a few counts. This chain links TRBV6-5 with TRBJ1-2; D perhaps matches TRBD1 (6 bases). The germline CDR1 and CDR2 sequences are MNHEY and SVGAGI. Trimming left V 5 bases short and J 4 bases short, with 11 bases between. The CDR3 extends over 13 amino acids. Here the CDR3 reads CASSEPQGYGYTF. The CDR3 nucleotides are TGTGCCAGCAGTGAACCACAGGGCTATGGCTACACCTTC.

The chain couples TRBV5-1 to TRBJ2-2, with 13 bases that match TRBD2. CDR1 and CDR2 from the germline V gene are SGHRS and YFSETQ. The CDR3 spans 18 residues. Trimming cost V 0 bases and J 4 bases; bases outside gene matches: 6. Here the CDR3 reads CASSLGTSGSRITGELFF. The CDR3 DNA reads as TGCGCCAGCAGCTTGGGGACTAGCGGGAGCCGCATCACCGGGGAGCTGTTTTTT. The whole variable domain, filled in from reference TRBV5-1 and TRBJ2-2, reads KAGVTQTPRYLIKTRGQQVTLSCSPISGHRSVSWYQQTPGQGLQFLFEYFSETQRNKGNFPGRFSGRQFSNSRSEMNVSTLELGDSALYLCASSLGTSGSRITGELFFGEGSRLTVL.

This sequence joins TRBV2 and TRBJ1-5, with a tentative D call TRBD1 (5 bases). The CDR3 runs to 14 residues. Germline CDR1 is SNHLY and CDR2 is FYNNEI. The V gene lost 7 bases and the J gene lost 0 bases, with 10 bases spanning the gap. Here the CDR3 DNA reads TGTGCCAGCACGGGGGTGGGTAGCAATCAGCCCCAGCATTTT. This codes for CASTGVGSNQPQHF.

The rearrangement links TRBV7-2 to TRBJ2-1; 7 nucleotides match TRBD2. From germline, CDR1 is SGHTA and CDR2 FQGNSA. With V trimmed by 3 bases and J by 8 bases, 7 bases remained unmatched. This CDR3 is 14 amino acids long. Here the CDR3 reads CASSLGGEVYEQFF. Written as DNA, the CDR3 is TGTGCCAGCAGCTTGGGGGGGGAAGTGTATGAGCAGTTCTTC.

The chain combines TRBV29-1 with TRBJ1-5, with a possible D match to TRBD1 (5 bases). The CDR3 runs 13 residues. V lost 4 bases and J 0 bases, leaving 7 bases between the germline ends. The germline CDR1 and CDR2 sequences are SQVTM and ANQGSEA. DNA for the CDR3: TGCAGCGTTGCCAGGGATAGCAATCAGCCCCAGCATTTT. Protein: CSVARDSNQPQHF.

The rearrangement uses TRBV5-4 and TRBJ2-5, with D possibly TRBD1 on 6 matching bases. Looked up from germline, CDR1 is SGHNT and CDR2 is YYREEE (reference sequence). The CDR3 sequence is 14 residues long. The V end lost 4 bases, the J end lost 1 base, and 11 bases lay between the germline ends. In DNA form, the CDR3 reads TGTGCCAGCAGCCTGGACAGATTCCAAGAGACCCAGTACTTC. Protein: CASSLDRFQETQYF. The entire variable domain, with the rest obtained from reference TRBV5-4 and TRBJ2-5, is as follows: ETGVTQSPTHLIKTRGQQVTLRCSSQSGHNTVSWYQQALGQGPQFIFQYYREEENGRGNFPPRFSGLQFPNYSSELNVNALELDDSALYLCASSLDRFQETQYFGPGTRLLVL.

V gene TRBV27 combines with J gene TRBJ2-2; a weak D match, TRBD2 (6 bases). Trimming removed 6 bases from V and 2 bases from J, with 13 bases in between. The germline V gene has CDR1 MNHEY and CDR2 SMNVEV (reference sequence). This CDR3 has 15 residues. The CDR3 here is CASREGRGNTGELFF. The DNA of the CDR3 is TGTGCCAGCAGGGAGGGACGTGGCAACACCGGGGAGCTGTTTTTT.

The chain uses TRBV5-1 and TRBJ2-7; the D is unclear. The CDR3 contains 14 residues. V was cut by 0 bases and J by 0 bases, with 7 bases left in between. CDR1 and CDR2 (germline): SGHRS, YFSETQ. The CDR3 nucleotides are TGCGCCAGCAGCTTGGCGGGTAGCTCCTACGAGCAGTACTTC. Its protein is CASSLAGSSYEQYF.